Reported below is one T cell receptor (beta chain). This sample stems from a study of blood T cell repertoires in COVID-19. As for the study in general: COVID-19 samples, acute and convalescent, were from the United States, Italy and Spain. The analysed material was cDNA or gDNA that came from T cells, B-cell-depleted T cells, or PBMCs.

Germline V gene data show CDR1 as LNHDA and CDR2 as SQIVND (reference sequence). The CDR3 sequence is 14 residues long. V was pared by 5 bases and J by 4 bases, with 14 bases between. How the authors handled the data: Estimates of nucleated cell counts were drawn from the amplification of reference gene primers. The data were produced by immunoSEQ multiplex PCR, yet TCRdb's version contains in-frame clones alone and is incomplete. V and J calls and clone size are those listed in that table; D and trimming were worked out from the DNA. The sample consists of roughly 99,000 clones, approximately 88% of them appearing once.

The chain recombines TRBV19 with TRBJ2-5, with a possible D match to TRBD1 (5 bases). The sequencing input was peripheral blood. The sequence derives from a man aged 45-65 years with active or convalescent COVID-19. CDR3 sequence: CASSPRGRAETQYF. CDR3 in DNA: TGTGCCAGTAGTCCCCGCGGCAGGGCAGAGACCCAGTACTTC.